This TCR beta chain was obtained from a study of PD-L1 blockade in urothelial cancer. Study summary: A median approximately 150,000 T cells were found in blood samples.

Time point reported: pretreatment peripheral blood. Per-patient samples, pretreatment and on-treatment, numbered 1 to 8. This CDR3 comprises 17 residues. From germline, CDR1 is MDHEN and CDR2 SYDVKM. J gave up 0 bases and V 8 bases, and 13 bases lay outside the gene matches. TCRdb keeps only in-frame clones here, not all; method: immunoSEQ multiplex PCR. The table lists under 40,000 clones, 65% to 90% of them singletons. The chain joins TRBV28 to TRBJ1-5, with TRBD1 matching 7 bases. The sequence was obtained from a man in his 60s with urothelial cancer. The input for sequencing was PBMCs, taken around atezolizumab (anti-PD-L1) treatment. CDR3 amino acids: CASRTGWGLYSNQPQHF. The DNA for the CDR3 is TGTGCCAGCCGGACAGGCTGGGGGCTTTATAGCAATCAGCCCCAGCATTTT.